The rows below give T cell receptor beta chains drawn from one sample of a study of tumor-infiltrating lymphocytes in primary liver carcinoma. TCRdb processed the multiplex PCR reads anew with MiXCR; each CDR3 protein has one entry. Among 20,000 to 30,000 distinct CDR3 sequences listed, roughly three quarters were seen once. Sequencing was done on a sample of liver tumor tissue from sampling region 5. The receptors come from a woman in her thirties with primary liver carcinoma and hepatitis B virus infection. The CDR3 runs from the conserved cysteine through the conserved F or W. D genes are given only for firm matches. Not all rows give a size; the values are once, few, many and, for expanded clones, a class.

d_call j_call clone_size v_call cdr3_nt cdr3_aa
- TRBJ2-7 - TRBV11-2 TGTGCCAGCAACTCCCTACTGGGGACGGTGAACTCCTACGAGGAGTATTTC CASNSLLGTVNSYEEYF
- TRBJ2-7 medium-sized TRBV4-3 TGCGCCAGCAGCCAAGATTTTCCAGGGTCCTACGAGCAGTACTTC CASSQDFPGSYEQYF
TRBD2 TRBJ2-7 once TRBV4-3 TGCGCCAACAGCCAAGTTGTGACGGGGGGTCACATTAACTACGAGCAGTACTTC CANSQVVTGGHINYEQYF
- TRBJ2-2 many TRBV7-3 TGTGCCAGCAGCTTAACAGGGGCCGGGGAGCTGTTTTTT CASSLTGAGELFF
- TRBJ1-6 few TRBV6-5 TGTGCCGGCAGGGCAAGGAGTGCCCCCCTTTCACCCCTCCTCTTT CAGRARSAPLSPLLF
- TRBJ2-6 many TRBV7-3 TGTGCCAGCAGCCCAAAGGGGGGTGTCGACTCTGGGGCCAACGTCCTGACTTTC CASSPKGGVDSGANVLTF
- TRBJ1-1 many TRBV10-3 TGTGCCATCAGTGAGTCTGGCCAGGAAGCTTTCTTT CAISESGQEAFF
- TRBJ1-1 few TRBV6-1 TGTGCCAACAGTGAATTACAGGGAAGTACTGAAGCTTTCTTT CANSELQGSTEAFF
- TRBJ1-3 - TRBV2 TGTGCCAGCAGTTCAAGGGAAGCGTACTCTGGAAACACCATATATTTT CASSSREAYSGNTIYF
- TRBJ2-2 - TRBV6-1 TGTGCTAGCAGTGAAACCCTTCCCGGGGGCGCCGCGAATACCGGGGGGCTGTTTTTT CASSETLPGGAANTGGLFF
- TRBJ2-1 once TRBV11-2 TGTACCAGCAGCTTAAGCCTGGACGGGAACTACAATAAGCAGTTCTTC CTSSLSLDGNYNKQFF
TRBD2 TRBJ2-1 - TRBV11-2 TGTGCTAGCAGCAACTCTCTAGCGGGAGGATACAATGAGCAGTTCTTT CASSNSLAGGYNEQFF
TRBD1 TRBJ2-1 many TRBV29-1 TGCAGCGGATTGCCGGGACAGGGGGTGGATGAGCAGTTCTTC CSGLPGQGVDEQFF
- TRBJ2-3 many TRBV2 TGTGCCAGCAGCGTATCGGGGCTCTCCGGGGATACGCAGTATTTT CASSVSGLSGDTQYF
- TRBJ2-7 - TRBV4-2 TGTGCCACCAGCCAACCTGGCGAGTACGAGCAGTACTTT CATSQPGEYEQYF
- TRBJ2-1 - TRBV6-5 TGCGTCAGCAGTTACGGGTCGTGTGAGCAGTTCTTC CVSSYGSCEQFF
- TRBJ2-2 - TRBV11-1 TGTGCCAGCAACAGGGTTATGGCGGGAGTGTCAGGGGAGCTGTTGTTT CASNRVMAGVSGELLF
- TRBJ1-5 many TRBV20-1 TGCAGTGCTAGCCTAACAGGGAGAAATCAGCCCCAGCATTTT CSASLTGRNQPQHF
- TRBJ1-1 - TRBV7-9 TGTGCCAGCAAATTCGGGCAGGGGAACATAGAAGCTTTCTTT CASKFGQGNIEAFF
- TRBJ1-1 - TRBV7-8 TGTGTCAGCAGCTTAGTTCCCCCCGATGGGTTCGCCTTCTTT CVSSLVPPDGFAFF
- TRBJ1-6 many TRBV10-3 TGTGCCATCAGTGACGTGGACCTAAATAATTCACCCCTCCATTTT CAISDVDLNNSPLHF
TRBD1 TRBJ1-1 once TRBV6-1 TGTACCACCAGTGTTGACAGGGGGTACACTAAAGCTTTCTTT CTTSVDRGYTKAFF
- TRBJ1-1 - TRBV4-1 TGCGCCAGCAGCCAAGACCCGCGGAGAGCCTTGAACACTGAAGCTTTCTTT CASSQDPRRALNTEAFF
- TRBJ2-1 once TRBV10-3 TGTGTCATCAGTGAGTCACAAGCGGCCAGGGGCTACAATGAACAGTTCTTC CVISESQAARGYNEQFF
- TRBJ2-5 - TRBV12-3/TRBV12-4 TGTGCCGGCGGCACCTACCCTGTGAGCGAAGAGACCCAGTACTTC CAGGTYPVSEETQYF
TRBD1 TRBJ2-5 - TRBV6-5 TGTGCCAGAAGTACCGACAGGGAGCTGACCCAATACTTC CARSTDRELTQYF
- TRBJ2-3 - TRBV12-3/TRBV12-4 TGTGCCAGTAGTCTTCCCCCTCCGAGCACAGATACGCAGTATTTT CASSLPPPSTDTQYF
TRBD1 TRBJ2-3 once TRBV28 TGTACCACCTCCGGGACAGGGGCGGAAGATACGCAGTATTTT CTTSGTGAEDTQYF
TRBD2 TRBJ2-2 - TRBV4-3 TGCGCTAGCATCGTACTGGCGGGAGGGCCCCGTTCGAACACCGGGGAGCTGTTTTTT CASIVLAGGPRSNTGELFF
- TRBJ2-4 - TRBV7-9 TGCGCCAGCAGCCCCTTCTCGGGGGCGACCAAAAACGTTCAGTACTTC CASSPFSGATKNVQYF
- TRBJ2-3 - TRBV2 TGTGCCAGCAGCGCATCGGGGCTCTCCGGGAATACGCAATATTTT CASSASGLSGNTQYF
TRBD2 TRBJ2-1 - TRBV11-3 TGTATCAGCAGCCGACCAGCGGGGGGGGGGTATGAGCAGTTCTTC CISSRPAGGGYEQFF
- TRBJ2-7 - TRBV30 TGTGCCTGTAGGACCGTGTGGGGCCACGAGCAGTACTTC CACRTVWGHEQYF
TRBD2 TRBJ2-1 few TRBV20-1 TGCAGTGCTCAGTACCTGGGACTAGCCTCTAATGAGCAGTTCTTC CSAQYLGLASNEQFF
- TRBJ2-7 - TRBV11-2 TGTGCCAGCATCTCATATCTGGGTCCCTACGCCTACGAGCAGTACTTC CASISYLGPYAYEQYF
- TRBJ2-1 - TRBV11-2 TGCGCCAGCAGCTTAAACCTGGACGGGAACTACAATGAGCAGTTCTTC CASSLNLDGNYNEQFF
- TRBJ2-7 once TRBV14 TGTGCCAACGGCCAAGTACTAGGGTACGAGCAGTACTTC CANGQVLGYEQYF
- TRBJ2-7 - TRBV11-3 TGTACCAGCAGCTTACGTCCAGGTGAGGCCTACGAACTGTACTTC CTSSLRPGEAYELYF
- TRBJ2-2 medium-sized TRBV5-4 TGTGCCAGCAGCCCCGTCGACACTCATAGGGAGCTGTTTTTT CASSPVDTHRELFF
- TRBJ1-5 few TRBV6-5 TGTGCCAACTGTTACTCATGGAATCATCCCCAGCATTTT CANCYSWNHPQHF